This is a list of T cell receptor beta chains from one sample in a study of T cell responses to AZD1222 COVID-19 vaccine. Some clones are missing from TCRdb's copy, which holds only in-frame ones; the method was immunoSEQ multiplex PCR. The repertoire holds approximately 110,000 clones, roughly 90% seen once, with roughly 4.2% in the top ten. Sequencing was performed on peripheral blood, taken on day 0 of AZD1222 vaccination. These receptors were collected from an adult in good health. CDR3s include the opening cysteine and the closing phenylalanine or tryptophan. The D gene is left open where the match is weak. The listing skips clone size in some rows; elsewhere it reads once, few, many or a size class.

J gene	V gene	D gene	clone size	CDR3 DNA	CDR3 protein
TRBJ1-2	TRBV4-3	.	.	TGCGCCAGCAGTCCCGGACGGATTTTAGCTAACTATGGCTACACCTTC	CASSPGRILANYGYTF
TRBJ2-7	TRBV11-1	TRBD1	few	TGTGCCAGCAGCTTACGACAGGGAAGCTACGAGCAGTACTTC	CASSLRQGSYEQYF
TRBJ1-1	TRBV24-1	TRBD1	.	TGTGCCACCAGTGATCCCGACAGGGGGCGTCGGAACACTGAAGCTTTCTTT	CATSDPDRGRRNTEAFF
TRBJ1-5	TRBV11-2	.	.	TGTGCCAGCAGCTTAAGGTCAGGGAATCAGCCCCAGCATTTT	CASSLRSGNQPQHF
TRBJ1-4	TRBV27	.	.	TGTGCCAGCAGTTTGGGGGTTCACACTAATGAAAAACTGTTTTTT	CASSLGVHTNEKLFF
TRBJ2-3	TRBV28	TRBD2	.	TGTGCCAGCAGCCTGGGACTAGCGGGAGGGGATACGCAGTATTTT	CASSLGLAGGDTQYF
TRBJ1-3	TRBV19	TRBD1	few	TGTGCCAGTATACGGACAGGGAGCTCTGGAAACACCATATATTTT	CASIRTGSSGNTIYF
TRBJ2-2	TRBV27	TRBD2	.	TGTGCCAGCAGGGAACTAGCGGGAGTGAACGGGGAGCTGTTTTTT	CASRELAGVNGELFF
TRBJ2-1	TRBV5-1	.	.	TGCGCCAGCAGGGACACGGGAGTCTTCAATGAGCAGTTCTTC	CASRDTGVFNEQFF
TRBJ2-5	TRBV30	.	.	TGTGCCTGGAGGGGCGGGGGCCTGGAGACCCAGTACTTC	CAWRGGGLETQYF
TRBJ1-1	TRBV29-1	.	.	TGCAGCGTTGGGTCGCAGAACACTGAAGCTTTCTTT	CSVGSQNTEAFF
TRBJ2-7	TRBV19	TRBD2	once	TGTGCCAGTAGTCAGGAAGCGGGAACCTACGAGCAGTACTTC	CASSQEAGTYEQYF
TRBJ2-1	TRBV4-1	.	.	TGCGCCAGCAGCCATAAACTCGACTTCTACAATGAGCAGTTCTTC	CASSHKLDFYNEQFF
TRBJ2-2	TRBV2	TRBD2	.	TGTGCCAGCACTAGCGGGCTCTGGGACACCGGGGAGCTGTTTTTT	CASTSGLWDTGELFF
TRBJ2-7	TRBV28	.	.	TGTGCCAGCAGTAATACAGGGTTTCGGTACGAGCAGTACTTC	CASSNTGFRYEQYF
TRBJ1-2	TRBV19	.	once	TGTGCCAGTAGTATTGCCTCTCAAACCGGCGGCTACACCTTC	CASSIASQTGGYTF
TRBJ1-6	TRBV27	TRBD1	.	TGTGCCAGCCTCGACCGGGACAGGGGTTCACCCCTCCACTTT	CASLDRDRGSPLHF
TRBJ2-7	TRBV15	TRBD1	.	TGTGCCACCAGCACACCGGGACAGGGGGCGGTCGAGCAGTACTTC	CATSTPGQGAVEQYF
TRBJ2-3	TRBV15	.	.	TGTGCCACCAGCAGAGAAATGGGGCTGCCCCTAGATACGCAGTATTTT	CATSREMGLPLDTQYF
TRBJ2-5	TRBV5-8	.	.	TGTGCCAGCAGCTTGACGCGAGGGAAGACCCAGTACTTC	CASSLTRGKTQYF
TRBJ2-1	TRBV5-4	TRBD1	.	TGTGCCAGCAGCTTGGCCGGGACAGGGACCCATGAGCAGTTCTTC	CASSLAGTGTHEQFF
TRBJ1-3	TRBV7-2	.	.	TGTGCCAGCAGCCGGGGACACTTATCTGGAAACACCATATATTTT	CASSRGHLSGNTIYF
TRBJ2-5	TRBV6-5	TRBD2	.	TGTGCCAGCAGTTACTATAGGGTAGCGGGGGGAGAGACCCAGTACTTC	CASSYYRVAGGETQYF
TRBJ2-7	TRBV2	.	.	TGTGCCAGCCAGGATTACGAGCAGTACTTC	CASQDYEQYF
TRBJ2-1	TRBV29-1	TRBD2	.	TGCAGCGTCGTAGCGGGAGTGACCTACAATGAGCAGTTCTTC	CSVVAGVTYNEQFF
TRBJ1-2	TRBV19	.	.	TGTGCCAGTAGTATAGGGCAGGGTTCGTCGGGAGGCTACACCTTC	CASSIGQGSSGGYTF
TRBJ1-1	TRBV4-2	.	.	TGTGCCAACTTTACGGGACCTTGGAACACTGAAGCTTTCTTT	CANFTGPWNTEAFF
TRBJ2-1	TRBV24-1	TRBD1	.	TGTGCCACCGGAGAGTACAACAGGGGGCTCAATGAGCAGTTCTTC	CATGEYNRGLNEQFF
TRBJ1-4	TRBV2	TRBD1	.	TGTGCCAGCAAGACAGGGTACAATGAAAAACTGTTTTTT	CASKTGYNEKLFF
TRBJ1-2	TRBV4-1	.	.	TGCGCCAGCAGCCTAAGGGCGGAAAGGAACTATGGCTACACCTTC	CASSLRAERNYGYTF
TRBJ1-3	TRBV28	.	.	TGTGCCAGCGTCAGTCGTACTGGAAACACCATATATTTT	CASVSRTGNTIYF
TRBJ2-5	TRBV7-2	TRBD2	.	TGTGCCAGCAGCTCCCTCCCTAGCGGGGGGGCGGGGACCCAGTACTTC	CASSSLPSGGAGTQYF
TRBJ2-7	TRBV24-1	.	.	TGTGCCACCAGTAAGGGCGGGGACCTCTACGAGCAGTACTTC	CATSKGGDLYEQYF
TRBJ1-6	TRBV11-2	.	.	TGTGCCAGCAGCTTAGATGTGCCACCCCTCCACTTT	CASSLDVPPLHF
TRBJ1-6	TRBV7-2	.	.	TGTGCCAGCAGCTTAGCCATGGCGGGGGGCAACTCACCCCTCCACTTT	CASSLAMAGGNSPLHF
TRBJ2-4	TRBV7-9	.	.	TGTGCCAGCAGCTTCGAATTTAGACAAAACATTCAGTACTTC	CASSFEFRQNIQYF
TRBJ1-1	TRBV24-1	.	.	TGTGCCACCAGTGCAGGTGGCGGACCCTTGAACACTGAAGCTTTCTTT	CATSAGGGPLNTEAFF
TRBJ2-6	TRBV28	TRBD2	once	TGTGCCAGCAGTCTAAACCTTCCTGGGGGGGCTGGGGCCAACGTCCTGACTTTC	CASSLNLPGGAGANVLTF
TRBJ2-1	TRBV10-3	.	.	TGTGCCATCAGGACCTGGGGGGACAATGAGCAGTTCTTC	CAIRTWGDNEQFF
TRBJ2-1	TRBV30	.	.	TGTGCCTGGAGTAGGCAGGGGCCATACAATGAGCAGTTCTTC	CAWSRQGPYNEQFF
TRBJ2-7	TRBV7-6	.	.	TGTGCCAGCAGCTTAGAAGGGGGGAGGACCTCCTACGAGCAGTACTTC	CASSLEGGRTSYEQYF
TRBJ1-2	TRBV6-6	.	.	TGTGCCAGCAGTTATGGCGCTACCCCTTATGGCTACACCTTC	CASSYGATPYGYTF